The clone carrying this T cell receptor beta chain has ten or more counts. Its antigen is as yet unknown. Unique molecular identifiers were used to barcode this TCRbeta library. One entry per CDR3 protein, called by TCRdb with MiXCR from the PCR reads. The sample includes over 450,000 distinct CDR3 sequences, about 11% of them seen just once. The sample belongs to a study of T-cell reconstitution after alpha-beta-depleted transplantation in children. J was trimmed by 2 bases and V by 6 bases; bases with no gene match: 5. Per the germline V gene, CDR1 is SNHLY and CDR2 is FYNNEI. This CDR3 is 15 amino acids long. Study-level findings and limits: After one year, T-cell counts and TCRbeta diversity mostly came from new T cells. Reportedly, only several hundred clones from non-depleted graft cells drove alpha-beta T-cell counts at about two months. Surviving recipient T cells and intrathymic progenitors accounted for some patients' high TCRbeta diversity at day 60.

The gene calls are TRBV2 and TRBJ1-5; the match to TRBD1 covers 9 bases. Sequenced here: PBMCs, sampled before TCRalphabeta/CD19-depleted stem cell transplant. The clonotype comes from a child aged 2-15 years with inherited bone marrow failure, due to receive a stem cell transplant. The CDR3 DNA sequence: TGTGCCAGCAGGCTACAGGGGGCTGGCAATCAGCCCCAGCATTTT. Residues: CASRLQGAGNQPQHF.